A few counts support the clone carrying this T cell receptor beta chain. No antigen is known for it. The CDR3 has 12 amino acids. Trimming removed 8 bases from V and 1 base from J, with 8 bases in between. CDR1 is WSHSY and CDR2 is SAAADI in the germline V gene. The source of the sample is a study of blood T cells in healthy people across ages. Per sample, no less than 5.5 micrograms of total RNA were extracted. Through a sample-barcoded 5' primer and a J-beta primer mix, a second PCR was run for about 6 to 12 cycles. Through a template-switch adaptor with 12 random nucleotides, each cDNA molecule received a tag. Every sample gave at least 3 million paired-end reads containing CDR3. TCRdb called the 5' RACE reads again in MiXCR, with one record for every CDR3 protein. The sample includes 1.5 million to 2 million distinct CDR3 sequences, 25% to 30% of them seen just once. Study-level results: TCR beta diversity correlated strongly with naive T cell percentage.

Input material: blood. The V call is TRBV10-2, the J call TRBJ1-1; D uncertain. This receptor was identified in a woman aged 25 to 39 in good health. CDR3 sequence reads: CASVAGNTEAFF. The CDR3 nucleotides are TGCGCCAGCGTCGCTGGGAACACTGAAGCTTTCTTT.